This T cell receptor (beta chain) appears in the sequencing data of a study of OX40 agonist ivuxolimab in advanced cancers. Profiling relied on immunoSEQ multiplex PCR, and the TCRdb table lists in-frame clones only, not all of them. The sample yields 50,000 to 75,000 clones, 80% to 85% seen once. The germline V gene encodes CDR1 SGHNT and CDR2 YYREEE (reference sequence). The CDR3 totals 11 residues. Trimming removed 7 bases from V and 11 bases from J; junction bases left unmatched: 8. This specimen consisted of CD4+ or CD8+ T cells sorted from blood, obtained in a trial of the OX40 agonist ivuxolimab. This receptor was obtained from an adult with an advanced solid tumor such as melanoma, head and neck, liver or kidney cancer. This chain connects TRBV5-4 to TRBJ1-1; the match to TRBD1 covers 7 bases. The CDR3 sequence: CASPSGGSAFF. The DNA for the CDR3 is TGTGCCAGCCCCTCAGGGGGGTCCGCTTTCTTT. Full variable domain (rest looked up from reference TRBV5-4 and TRBJ1-1): ETGVTQSPTHLIKTRGQQVTLRCSSQSGHNTVSWYQQALGQGPQFIFQYYREEENGRGNFPPRFSGLQFPNYSSELNVNALELDDSALYLCASPSGGSAFFGQGTRLTVV.